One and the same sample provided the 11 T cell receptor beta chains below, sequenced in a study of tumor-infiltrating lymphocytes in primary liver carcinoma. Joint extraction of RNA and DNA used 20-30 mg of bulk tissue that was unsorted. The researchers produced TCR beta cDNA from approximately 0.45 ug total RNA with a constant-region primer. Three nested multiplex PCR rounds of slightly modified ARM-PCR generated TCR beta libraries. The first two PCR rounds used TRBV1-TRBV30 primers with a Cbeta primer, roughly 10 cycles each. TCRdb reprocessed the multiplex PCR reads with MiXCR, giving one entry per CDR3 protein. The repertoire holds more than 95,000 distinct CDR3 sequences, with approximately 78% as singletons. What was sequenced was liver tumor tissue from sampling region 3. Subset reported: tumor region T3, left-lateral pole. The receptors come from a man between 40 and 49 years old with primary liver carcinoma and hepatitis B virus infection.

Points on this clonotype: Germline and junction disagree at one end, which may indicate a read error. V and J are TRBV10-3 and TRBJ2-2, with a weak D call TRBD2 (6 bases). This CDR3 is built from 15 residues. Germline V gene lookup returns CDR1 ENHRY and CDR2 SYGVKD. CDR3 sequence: CAISANSGPTGELFF. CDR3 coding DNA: TGTGCCATCAGCGCTAATAGCGGCCCCACCGGGGAGTTGTTTTTT.

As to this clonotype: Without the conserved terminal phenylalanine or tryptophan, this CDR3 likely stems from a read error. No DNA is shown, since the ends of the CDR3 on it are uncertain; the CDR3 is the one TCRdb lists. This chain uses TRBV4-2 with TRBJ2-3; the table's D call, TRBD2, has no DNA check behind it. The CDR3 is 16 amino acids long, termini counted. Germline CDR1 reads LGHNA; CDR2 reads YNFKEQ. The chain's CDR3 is CASIQDLGTRGGTLYL.

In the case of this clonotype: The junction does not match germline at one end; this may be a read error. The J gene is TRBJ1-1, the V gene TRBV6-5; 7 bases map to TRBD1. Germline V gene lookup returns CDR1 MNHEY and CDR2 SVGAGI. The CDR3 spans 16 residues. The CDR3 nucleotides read TGTGCCAGCAGTTGGGGGACAGCGGGGATGAACGCTGAAGCTTCCTTT. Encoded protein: CASSWGTAGMNAEASF.

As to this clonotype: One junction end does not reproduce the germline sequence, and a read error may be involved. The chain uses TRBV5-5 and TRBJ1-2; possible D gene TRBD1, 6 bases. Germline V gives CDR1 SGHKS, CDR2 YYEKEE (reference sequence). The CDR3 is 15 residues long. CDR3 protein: CASNLGRTANYRYTF. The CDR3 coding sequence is TGTGCCAGCAACTTGGGCAGGACAGCTAACTATCGCTACACCTTC.

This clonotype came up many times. The CDR3 nucleotides are TGTGCCTGGAGTGTAGGGGGCCTCACAGATACGCAGTATTTT. This gives the protein CAWSVGGLTDTQYF. The chain has TRBV30 and TRBJ2-3; 7 bases are shared with TRBD1. Trimming cost V 0 bases and J 2 bases; bases outside gene matches: 2. This CDR3 is 14 amino acids long. Germline CDR1 reads GTSNPN; CDR2 reads SVGIG (reference sequence).

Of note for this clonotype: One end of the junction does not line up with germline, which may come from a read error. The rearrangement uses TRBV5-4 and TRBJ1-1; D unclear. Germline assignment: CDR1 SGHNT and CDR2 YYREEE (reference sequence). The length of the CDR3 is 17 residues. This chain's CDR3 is CANSWGVSGSLNTEAFF. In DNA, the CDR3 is TGTGCCAACAGCTGGGGAGTGTCGGGAAGCCTGAACACTGAAGCTTTCTTT.

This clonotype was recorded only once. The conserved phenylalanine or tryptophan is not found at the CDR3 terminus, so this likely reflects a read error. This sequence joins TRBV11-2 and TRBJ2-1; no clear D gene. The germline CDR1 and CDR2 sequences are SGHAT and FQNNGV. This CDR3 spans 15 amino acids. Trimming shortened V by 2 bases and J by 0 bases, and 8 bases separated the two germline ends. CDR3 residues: CASSLILLSYNEQFL. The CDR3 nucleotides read TGTGCCAGCAGCTTAATCCTCCTCTCCTACAATGAGCAGTTCTTA.

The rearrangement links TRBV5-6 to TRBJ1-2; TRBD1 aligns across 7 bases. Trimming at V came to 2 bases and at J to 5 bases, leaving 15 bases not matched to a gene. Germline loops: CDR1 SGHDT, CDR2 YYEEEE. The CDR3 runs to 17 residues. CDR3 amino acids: CASSFGTEIAWGYGYTF. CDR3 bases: TGTGCCAGCAGCTTCGGGACAGAGATAGCTTGGGGTTATGGCTACACCTTC.

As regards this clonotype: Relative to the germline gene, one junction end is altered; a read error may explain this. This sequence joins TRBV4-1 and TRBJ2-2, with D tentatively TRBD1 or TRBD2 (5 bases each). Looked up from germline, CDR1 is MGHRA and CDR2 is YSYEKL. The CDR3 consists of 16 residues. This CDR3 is CASSRDEGRWGEEQFF. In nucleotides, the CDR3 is TGCGCCAGCAGCCGAGATGAGGGGAGATGGGGCGAGGAGCAGTTTTTT.

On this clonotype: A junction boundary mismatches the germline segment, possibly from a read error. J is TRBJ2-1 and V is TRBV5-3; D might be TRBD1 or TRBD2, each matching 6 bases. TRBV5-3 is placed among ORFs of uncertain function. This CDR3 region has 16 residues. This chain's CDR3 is CARSGGLRESRGEQFF. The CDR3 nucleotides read TGTGCCAGAAGCGGGGGCCTACGGGAGAGCCGGGGTGAGCAGTTTTTC.

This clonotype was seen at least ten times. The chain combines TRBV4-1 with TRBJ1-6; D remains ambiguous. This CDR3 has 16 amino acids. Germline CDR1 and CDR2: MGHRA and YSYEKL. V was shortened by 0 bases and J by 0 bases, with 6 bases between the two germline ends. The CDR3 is CASSQEQSSYNSPLHF. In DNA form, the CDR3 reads TGCGCCAGCAGCCAAGAACAGAGCTCCTATAATTCACCCCTCCACTTT.